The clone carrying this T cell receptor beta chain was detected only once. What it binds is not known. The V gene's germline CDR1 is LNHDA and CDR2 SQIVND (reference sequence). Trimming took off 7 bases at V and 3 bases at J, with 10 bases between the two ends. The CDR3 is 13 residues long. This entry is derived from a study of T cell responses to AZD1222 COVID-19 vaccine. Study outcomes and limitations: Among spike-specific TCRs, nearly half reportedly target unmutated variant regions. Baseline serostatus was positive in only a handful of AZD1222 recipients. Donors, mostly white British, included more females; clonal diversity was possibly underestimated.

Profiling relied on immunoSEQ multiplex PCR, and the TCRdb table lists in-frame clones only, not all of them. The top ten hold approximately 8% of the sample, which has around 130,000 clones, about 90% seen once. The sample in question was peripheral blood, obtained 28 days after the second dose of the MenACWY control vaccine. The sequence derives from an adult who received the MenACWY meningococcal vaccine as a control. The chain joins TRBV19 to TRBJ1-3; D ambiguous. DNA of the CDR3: TGTGCCAGTATTGGGAGGGTTGGAAACACCATATATTTT. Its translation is CASIGRVGNTIYF.